These T cell receptor beta chains were read from a single sample in a study of blood T cell repertoires in COVID-19. Sequencing used immunoSEQ multiplex PCR; TCRdb keeps in-frame clones, though not all of them. The sample lists 200,000 to 300,000 clones; 88% were seen once. The sample taken for sequencing was peripheral blood. Receptors were obtained from a young woman with COVID-19, enrolled during active disease. CDR3s include the opening cysteine and the closing phenylalanine or tryptophan. The D gene is left open where the match is weak. Some rows have no size entry. The others give once, few or many, or a class for an expanded clone.

V gene: TRBV2
D gene: TRBD1
CDR3 length: 15
J gene: TRBJ2-1
clone size: -
CDR3 protein: CASSARWTGYNEQFF
CDR3 DNA: TGTGCCAGCAGTGCTCGTTGGACAGGGTACAATGAGCAGTTCTTC

V gene: TRBV20-1
D gene: -
CDR3 length: 15
J gene: TRBJ1-1
clone size: few
CDR3 protein: CSASKAGILNTEAFF
CDR3 DNA: TGCAGTGCTAGTAAAGCAGGGATCTTGAACACTGAAGCTTTCTTT

V gene: TRBV27
D gene: -
CDR3 length: 12
J gene: TRBJ1-5
clone size: -
CDR3 protein: CASSRYNQPQHF
CDR3 DNA: TGTGCCAGCAGCCGTTACAATCAGCCCCAGCATTTT

V gene: TRBV5-8
D gene: TRBD2
CDR3 length: 16
J gene: TRBJ2-5
clone size: -
CDR3 protein: CASSLGLAGGQETQYF
CDR3 DNA: TGTGCCAGCAGCTTGGGGCTAGCGGGGGGGCAAGAGACCCAGTACTTC

V gene: TRBV7-9
D gene: -
CDR3 length: 14
J gene: TRBJ1-6
clone size: -
CDR3 protein: CASSRDRWGSPLHF
CDR3 DNA: TGTGCCAGCAGCAGAGACAGGTGGGGGTCACCCCTCCACTTT

V gene: TRBV5-1
D gene: -
CDR3 length: 18
J gene: TRBJ2-6
clone size: once
CDR3 protein: CASSPRALGLGGANVLTF
CDR3 DNA: TGCGCCAGCAGCCCGCGGGCCCTAGGGCTGGGAGGGGCCAACGTCCTGACTTTC

V gene: TRBV7-2
D gene: TRBD2
CDR3 length: 16
J gene: TRBJ2-1
clone size: -
CDR3 protein: CASSLGASGGYNEQFF
CDR3 DNA: TGTGCCAGCAGCTTAGGGGCTAGCGGGGGGTACAATGAGCAGTTCTTC

V gene: TRBV6-2/TRBV6-3
D gene: -
CDR3 length: 17
J gene: TRBJ2-7
clone size: -
CDR3 protein: CASSYPTPTRGGYEQYF
CDR3 DNA: TGTGCCAGCAGTTACCCAACCCCTACGCGGGGAGGCTACGAGCAGTACTTC

V gene: TRBV24-1
D gene: -
CDR3 length: 12
J gene: TRBJ2-2
clone size: -
CDR3 protein: CAGQGNTGELFF
CDR3 DNA: TGTGCCGGCCAGGGGAACACCGGGGAGCTGTTTTTT

V gene: TRBV9
D gene: -
CDR3 length: 12
J gene: TRBJ2-7
clone size: once
CDR3 protein: CASSQNTYEQYF
CDR3 DNA: TGTGCCAGCAGCCAGAACACGTACGAGCAGTACTTC

V gene: TRBV9
D gene: TRBD2
CDR3 length: 15
J gene: TRBJ2-4
clone size: once
CDR3 protein: CASSVAGGAKNIQYF
CDR3 DNA: TGTGCCAGCAGCGTAGCCGGGGGGGCCAAAAACATTCAGTACTTC

V gene: TRBV5-5
D gene: -
CDR3 length: 16
J gene: TRBJ2-3
clone size: -
CDR3 protein: CASSLDRDPVLDTQYF
CDR3 DNA: TGTGCCAGCAGCTTGGACAGGGACCCTGTCCTAGATACGCAGTATTTT

V gene: TRBV6-5
D gene: TRBD2
CDR3 length: 15
J gene: TRBJ2-1
clone size: -
CDR3 protein: CASSYEAGWGNEQFF
CDR3 DNA: TGTGCCAGCAGTTACGAAGCGGGGTGGGGCAATGAGCAGTTCTTC

V gene: TRBV7-2
D gene: TRBD1
CDR3 length: 15
J gene: TRBJ2-1
clone size: -
CDR3 protein: CASSAGQGKYNEQFF
CDR3 DNA: TGTGCCAGCAGCGCGGGACAGGGAAAATACAATGAGCAGTTCTTC

V gene: TRBV28
D gene: -
CDR3 length: 13
J gene: TRBJ1-2
clone size: once
CDR3 protein: CASSFRVGYGYTF
CDR3 DNA: TGTGCCAGCAGTTTCAGGGTTGGCTATGGCTACACCTTC

V gene: TRBV19
D gene: TRBD1
CDR3 length: 13
J gene: TRBJ2-1
clone size: -
CDR3 protein: CASRDRGGNEQFF
CDR3 DNA: TGTGCCAGTAGGGACAGGGGCGGCAATGAGCAGTTCTTC

V gene: TRBV10-3
D gene: -
CDR3 length: 14
J gene: TRBJ2-4
clone size: -
CDR3 protein: CAISEARLENIQYF
CDR3 DNA: TGTGCCATCAGTGAGGCCCGGCTAGAGAACATTCAGTACTTC